Each of the 7 T cell receptor beta chains below was sequenced from the same sample in a study of CD8 T cells in ankylosing spondylitis. Study results and limitations: Seemingly distinctive of ankylosing spondylitis blood was a TCR beta motif formed by eight highly homologous variants.

Antigens of these TCRs are unknown. TCRdb re-analysed the 5' RACE reads in MiXCR, keeping a single row per CDR3 protein. The sample has roughly 440,000 distinct CDR3 sequences, under 20% seen once. Sequenced sample: blood, either unsorted or a sorted T cell fraction (not recorded which). These receptors were taken from a male donor with ankylosing spondylitis.

This clonotype appeared a few times. The CDR3 here is CASSLVSGSTQETQYF. The CDR3 DNA reads TGTGCCAGCAGCTTAGTTTCAGGATCTACCCAAGAGACCCAGTACTTC. The chain recombines TRBV11-3 with TRBJ2-5; unclear D gene. The length of the CDR3 is 16 residues. Germline-derived CDR1 and CDR2 are SGHNT and YENEEA. Between the trimmed V and J ends, which lost 1 base and 1 base, there was a span of 13 bases.

This clonotype showed up just a few times. V and J are TRBV18 and TRBJ2-1; D possibly uses TRBD1 or TRBD2 (5 bases each). CDR3 size: 15 residues. The ends were cut back, 5 bases at V and 0 bases at J, with 11 bases in the middle. CDR1 KGHSH and CDR2 LQKENI come from the germline V gene. This CDR3 is CASSILDSSYNEQFF. CDR3 sequence (DNA): TGTGCCAGCTCAATACTAGACAGCTCCTACAATGAGCAGTTCTTC.

This clonotype occurred many times. The CDR3 loop is CASSVASLDGNTIYF. The CDR3 DNA reads TGTGCCAGCAGCGTAGCCTCCCTTGATGGAAACACCATATATTTT. The genes are TRBV9 and TRBJ1-3; the D is unclear. Germline loops: CDR1 SGDLS, CDR2 YYNGEE. This CDR3 has 15 amino acids. V shed 0 bases and J shed 3 bases, with 10 bases lying between them.

With respect to this clonotype: The CDR3 carries no conserved terminal phenylalanine or tryptophan, so it likely arises from a read error. The V and J genes are TRBV29-1 and TRBJ2-3, with unresolved D. There are 14 residues in the CDR3. Germline values: CDR1 SQVTM, CDR2 ANQGSEA. Trimming took off 4 bases at V and 3 bases at J, with 14 bases between the two ends. CDR3 in amino acids: CSVVTQAGTDTQYS. DNA of the CDR3: TGCAGCGTTGTCACGCAGGCCGGGACAGATACGCAGTATTCT.

Turning to this clonotype: This may arise from a read error, as a much more abundant clone is one base away. The genes are TRBV7-9 and TRBJ1-1; TRBD1 is a possible D gene (6 bases). Per the germline V gene, CDR1 is SEHNR and CDR2 is FQNEAQ (reference sequence). The CDR3 totals 14 residues. As DNA, the CDR3 is TGTGCCACCCTTGCAGGGGCGAGGAACACTGAAGCTTCCTTT. This sequence encodes CATLAGARNTEASF.

This clonotype was seen a handful of times. The chain couples TRBV5-6 to TRBJ2-5; 10 bases match TRBD2. With 7 bases clipped from V and 1 base from J, the junction kept 10 bases outside the gene matches. CDR1 and CDR2 (germline): SGHDT, YYEEEE. CDR3 size: 16 residues. CDR3 protein: CASSPEGTSVQETQYF. The CDR3 region has the DNA TGTGCCAGCTCCCCCGAAGGGACTAGCGTCCAAGAGACCCAGTACTTC. The full variable domain, completed using reference TRBV5-6 and TRBJ2-5, is DAGVTQSPTHLIKTRGQQVTLRCSPKSGHDTVSWYQQALGQGPQFIFQYYEEEERQRGNFPDRFSGHQFPNYSSELNVNALLLGDSALYLCASSPEGTSVQETQYFGPGTRLLVL.

This clonotype has ten or more counts. V usage is TRBV3-1 and J usage is TRBJ1-1; TRBD1 is a possible D gene (6 bases). With 2 bases removed from V and 0 bases from J, the gap between germline ends came to 7 bases. Germline CDR1 reads LGHDT; CDR2 reads YNNKEL (reference sequence). CDR3 length equals 14 residues. The CDR3 is CASSQQGMNTEAFF. The CDR3 DNA follows: TGTGCCAGCAGCCAACAGGGGATGAACACTGAAGCTTTCTTT. The full variable domain, rest sourced from reference TRBV3-1 and TRBJ1-1, is DTAVSQTPKYLVTQMGNDKSIKCEQNLGHDTMYWYKQDSKKFLKIMFSYNNKELIINETVPNRFSPKSPDKAHLNLHINSLELGDSAVYFCASSQQGMNTEAFFGQGTRLTVV.